This T cell receptor beta chain was retrieved from a study of post-analysis software for immune sequencing data. Study context: Patients had relapsing-remitting, secondary progressive or progressive-relapsing multiple sclerosis; some lacked subtype.

Every TCR beta cDNA library bore unique molecular identifiers. T cells numbering roughly 0.85 to 11 million yielded 450,000 to 500,000 cDNA molecules. TCRdb redid the calling of the PCR reads with MiXCR, one entry per CDR3 protein. The sample contains around 710,000 distinct CDR3 sequences, under 60% of which appear only once. In the case of this clonotype: Its antigen is as yet unknown.

Notes on the study in general: The normalized Chao1 diversity of multiple sclerosis patients was significantly lower than that of controls. The authors found that F measure strongly co-clustered same-batch samples. Patients carried roughly 5 TRBV segments more frequently than controls did, and TRBV5-6, TRBV5-1 and TRBV20-1 were among them.

V lost 7 bases and J 1 base, leaving 31 bases between the germline ends. The CDR3 covers 19 residues. CDR1 is SQVTM, CDR2 ANQGSEA, per germline. Sequenced input: blood. The sequence was obtained from a girl aged 5-17 years with multiple sclerosis. The chain recombines TRBV29-1 with TRBJ1-2, with D unclear. CDR3 residues: CSARTSGSWQAEFNYGYTF. CDR3 DNA: TGCAGCGCCCGGACTAGCGGGAGTTGGCAGGCCGAATTTAACTATGGCTACACCTTC.